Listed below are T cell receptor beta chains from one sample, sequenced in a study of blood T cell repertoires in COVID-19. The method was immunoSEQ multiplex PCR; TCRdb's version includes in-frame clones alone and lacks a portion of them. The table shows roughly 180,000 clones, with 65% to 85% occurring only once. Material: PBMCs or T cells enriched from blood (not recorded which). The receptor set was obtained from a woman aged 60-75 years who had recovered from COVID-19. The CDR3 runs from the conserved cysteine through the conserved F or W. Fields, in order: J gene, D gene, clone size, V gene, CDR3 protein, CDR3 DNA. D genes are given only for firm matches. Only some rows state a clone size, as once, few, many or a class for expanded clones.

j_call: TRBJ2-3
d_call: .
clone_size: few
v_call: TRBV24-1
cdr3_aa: CATSDRGAGTDTQYF
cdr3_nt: TGTGCCACCAGTGACCGAGGCGCAGGCACAGATACGCAGTATTTT

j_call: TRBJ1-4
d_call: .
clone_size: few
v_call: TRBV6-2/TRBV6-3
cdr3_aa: CASSSLDRPVMEKLFF
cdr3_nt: TGTGCCAGCAGTTCCCTCGACAGGCCGGTCATGGAAAAACTGTTTTTT

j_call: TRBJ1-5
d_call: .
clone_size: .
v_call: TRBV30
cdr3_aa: CAWSMGPNQPQHF
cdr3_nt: TGTGCCTGGAGTATGGGGCCCAATCAGCCCCAGCATTTT

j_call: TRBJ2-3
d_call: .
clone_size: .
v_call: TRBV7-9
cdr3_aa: CASSFGSTDTQYF
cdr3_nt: TGTGCCAGCAGCTTCGGTAGCACAGATACGCAGTATTTT

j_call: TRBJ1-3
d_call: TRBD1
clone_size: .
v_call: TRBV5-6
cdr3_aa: CASSVGQGGGNTIYF
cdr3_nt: TGTGCCAGCAGCGTAGGACAGGGAGGAGGAAACACCATATATTTT

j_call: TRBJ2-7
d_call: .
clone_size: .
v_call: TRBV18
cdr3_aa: CASSPAIYEQYF
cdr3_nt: TGTGCCAGCTCACCAGCGATTTACGAGCAGTACTTC

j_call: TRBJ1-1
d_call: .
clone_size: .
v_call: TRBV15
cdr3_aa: CATSRGGHQNTEAFF
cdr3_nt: TGTGCCACCAGCAGAGGGGGACACCAGAACACTGAAGCTTTCTTT

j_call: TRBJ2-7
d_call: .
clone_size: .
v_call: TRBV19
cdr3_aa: CATPPGGDPYEQYF
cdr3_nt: TGTGCCACCCCACCGGGCGGGGACCCCTACGAGCAGTACTTC

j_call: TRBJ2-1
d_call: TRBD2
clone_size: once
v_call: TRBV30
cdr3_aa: CAWSVYGTRLNEQFF
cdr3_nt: TGTGCCTGGAGTGTATATGGGACTAGATTGAATGAGCAGTTCTTC

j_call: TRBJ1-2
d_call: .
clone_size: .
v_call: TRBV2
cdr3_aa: CASRAGQLYGYTF
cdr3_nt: TGTGCCAGCAGAGCTGGACAGCTCTATGGCTACACCTTC

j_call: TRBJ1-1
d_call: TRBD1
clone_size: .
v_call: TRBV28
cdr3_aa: CASSNAGGGGYTEAFF
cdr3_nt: TGTGCCAGCAGCAATGCAGGGGGCGGAGGGTACACTGAAGCTTTCTTT

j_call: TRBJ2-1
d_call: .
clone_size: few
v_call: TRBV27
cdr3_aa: CASSSADSLTYNEQFF
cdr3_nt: TGTGCCAGCAGTTCTGCGGACAGCTTGACCTACAATGAGCAGTTCTTC

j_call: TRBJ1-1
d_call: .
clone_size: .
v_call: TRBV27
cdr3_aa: CASHTGRDLNTEAFF
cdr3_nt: TGTGCCAGCCACACAGGTCGAGACCTGAACACTGAAGCTTTCTTT

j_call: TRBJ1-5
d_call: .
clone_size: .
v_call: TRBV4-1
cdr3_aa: CASSQVGGQPQHF
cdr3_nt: TGCGCCAGCAGCCAAGTGGGAGGTCAGCCCCAGCATTTT

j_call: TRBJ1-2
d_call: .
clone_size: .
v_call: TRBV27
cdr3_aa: CASSLGRGQLYGYTF
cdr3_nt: TGTGCCAGCAGTTTGGGCCGAGGACAGCTCTATGGCTACACCTTC

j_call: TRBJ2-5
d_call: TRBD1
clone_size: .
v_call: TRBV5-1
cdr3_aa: CASTPDGRGYQETQYF
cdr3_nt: TGCGCCAGCACTCCCGATGGCAGGGGGTACCAAGAGACCCAGTACTTC

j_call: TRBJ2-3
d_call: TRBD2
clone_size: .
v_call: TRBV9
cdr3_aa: CASSVGLAVLTTDTQYF
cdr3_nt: TGTGCCAGCAGCGTAGGGCTAGCGGTTCTAACCACAGATACGCAGTATTTT

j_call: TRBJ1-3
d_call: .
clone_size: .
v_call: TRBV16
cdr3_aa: CASSQSGARGNTIYF
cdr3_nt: TGTGCCAGCAGCCAATCGGGAGCCAGGGGAAACACCATATATTTT

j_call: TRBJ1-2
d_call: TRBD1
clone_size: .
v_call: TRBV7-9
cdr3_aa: CASSLGTGAGYTF
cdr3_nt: TGTGCCAGCAGCTTAGGGACAGGGGCGGGCTACACCTTC

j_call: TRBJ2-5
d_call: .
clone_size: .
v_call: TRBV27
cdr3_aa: CASSLIPGIETQYF
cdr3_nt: TGTGCCAGCAGTTTAATTCCGGGTATCGAGACCCAGTACTTC

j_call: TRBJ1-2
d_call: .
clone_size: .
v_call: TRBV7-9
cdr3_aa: CASSLVGYGTTEVYTF
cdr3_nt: TGTGCCAGCAGCTTGGTCGGATATGGCACTACTGAAGTCTACACCTTC

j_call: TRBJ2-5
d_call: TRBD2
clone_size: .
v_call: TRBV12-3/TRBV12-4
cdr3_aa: CASKELAEETQYF
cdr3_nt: TGTGCCAGCAAGGAGCTAGCGGAAGAGACCCAGTACTTC

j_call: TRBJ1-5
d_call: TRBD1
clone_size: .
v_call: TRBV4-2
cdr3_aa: CASSHGQGAVNQPQHF
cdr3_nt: TGTGCCAGCAGCCACGGACAGGGGGCGGTCAATCAGCCCCAGCATTTT

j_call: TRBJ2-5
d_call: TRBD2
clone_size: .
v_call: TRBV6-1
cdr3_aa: CASSEGGLAIVETQYF
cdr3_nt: TGTGCCAGCAGTGAAGGAGGACTAGCGATTGTAGAGACCCAGTACTTC

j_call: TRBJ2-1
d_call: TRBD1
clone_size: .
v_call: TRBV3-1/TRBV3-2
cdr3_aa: CASSQGQGIANEQFF
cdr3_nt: TGTGCCAGCAGCCAGGGACAGGGGATTGCCAATGAGCAGTTCTTC

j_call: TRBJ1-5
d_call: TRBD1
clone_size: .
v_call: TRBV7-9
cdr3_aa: CASSLGGDRGQHF
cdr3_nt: TGTGCCAGCAGCTTAGGTGGCGACAGGGGTCAGCATTTT

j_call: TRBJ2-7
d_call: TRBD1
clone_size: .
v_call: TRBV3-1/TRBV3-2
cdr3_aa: CASSRTGGGYEQYF
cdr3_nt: TGTGCCAGCAGCCGTACAGGGGGCGGGTACGAGCAGTACTTC

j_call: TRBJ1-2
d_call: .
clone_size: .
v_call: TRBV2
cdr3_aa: CASSVRELGYGYTF
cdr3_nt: TGTGCCAGCAGTGTGCGGGAGTTGGGCTATGGCTACACCTTC

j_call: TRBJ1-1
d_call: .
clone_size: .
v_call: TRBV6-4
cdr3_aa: CASSPEEGMNTEAFF
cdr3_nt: TGTGCCAGCAGCCCAGAGGAGGGGATGAACACTGAAGCTTTCTTT

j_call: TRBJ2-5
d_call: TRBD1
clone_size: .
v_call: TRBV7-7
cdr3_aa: CASSLTGTGEETQYF
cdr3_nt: TGTGCTAGCAGCTTAACCGGGACAGGGGAAGAGACCCAGTACTTC

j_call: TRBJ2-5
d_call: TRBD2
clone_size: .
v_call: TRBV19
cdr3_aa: CASSPGLVTRETQYF
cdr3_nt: TGTGCCAGTAGTCCTGGACTAGTAACGAGAGAGACCCAGTACTTC

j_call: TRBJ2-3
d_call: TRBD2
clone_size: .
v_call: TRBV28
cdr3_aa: CASSLEGLAGSDTQYF
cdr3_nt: TGTGCCAGCAGTTTAGAGGGACTAGCGGGTTCAGATACGCAGTATTTT

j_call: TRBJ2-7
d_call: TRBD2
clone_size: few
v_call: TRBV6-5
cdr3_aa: CASSFTSDPSYEQYF
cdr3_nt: TGTGCCAGCAGTTTCACTAGCGACCCATCCTACGAGCAGTACTTC

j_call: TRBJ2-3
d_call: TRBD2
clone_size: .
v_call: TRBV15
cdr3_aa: CATSMRGFTDTQYF
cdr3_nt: TGTGCCACCAGCATGCGGGGGTTCACAGATACGCAGTATTTT

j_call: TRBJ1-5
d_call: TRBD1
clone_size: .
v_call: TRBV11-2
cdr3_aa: CASSLDRGFEPQHF
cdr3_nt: TGTGCCAGCAGCTTGGACAGGGGGTTTGAGCCCCAGCATTTT

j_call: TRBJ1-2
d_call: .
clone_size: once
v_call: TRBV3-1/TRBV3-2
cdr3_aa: CASSSGGAGYTF
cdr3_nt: TGTGCCAGCAGCTCGGGGGGGGCTGGCTACACCTTC

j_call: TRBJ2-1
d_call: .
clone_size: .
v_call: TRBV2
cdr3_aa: CASRSDSNEQFF
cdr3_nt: TGTGCCAGCAGGTCTGACAGCAATGAGCAGTTCTTC

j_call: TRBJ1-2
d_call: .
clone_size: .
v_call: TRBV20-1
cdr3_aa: CSASLGYTF
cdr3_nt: TGCAGTGCGTCATTGGGCTACACCTTC

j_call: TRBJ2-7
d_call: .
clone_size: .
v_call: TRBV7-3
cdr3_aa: CASSLGNEGYEQYF
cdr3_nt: TGTGCCAGCAGCTTAGGGAATGAGGGTTACGAGCAGTACTTC

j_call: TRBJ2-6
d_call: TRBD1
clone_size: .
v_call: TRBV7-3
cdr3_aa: CASSSQGAGANVLTF
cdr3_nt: TGTGCCAGCAGCTCCCAGGGGGCTGGGGCCAACGTCCTGACTTTC

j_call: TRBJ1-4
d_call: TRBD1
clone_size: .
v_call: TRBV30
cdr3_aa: CAAMRTGGILDNEKLFF
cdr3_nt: TGTGCCGCCATGAGGACAGGGGGAATTTTGGATAATGAAAAACTGTTTTTT